This TCR beta chain originates from a study of T cell repertoires in cytomegalovirus infection (dated by TCRdb to about 2019). Broadly, across the study: Alongside well-studied HLA-B-restricted epitopes, the peptide stimulations were aimed at recently identified HLA-C-restricted CMV epitopes, whose presentation resists viral immunomodulation. The HLA type of each donor mattered for the analysis, because public TCR beta signatures pointed to carriage of CMV infection along with the matching HLA type.

CDR1 and CDR2 (LNHDA, SQIVND) derive from the germline V gene (reference sequence). V is shortened by 1 base, J by 2 bases, and the region joining them spans 9 bases. From the cysteine through the phenylalanine, the CDR3 covers 15 amino acids. The kept DNA is CDR3 alone, 45 bases in frame from the first base. Summary of the overall study and its limitations: In the ex vivo response, HLA-C-restricted CMV-specific TCR beta clonotypes were dominant, and in two of eight donors the single most frequent clonotype came from this HLA-C-restricted group. Cumulative frequency of public TCR beta family members discriminated carriers of CMV infection plus the relevant HLA type in this cohort and an independent approximately 350-donor cohort.

Sequencing was performed on an Illumina HiSeq 1500. TCRdb reprocessed the public reads (quality trimming at Q25 with fastp, clone calling with MiXCR) and kept in-frame beta chains. Rows with a matching CDR3 protein are joined into one entry that keeps the most common DNA and genes. Within this sample are roughly 800,000 distinct CDR3 sequences, with under 35% of them counted one time only. Of the sample, under 15% falls within the top ten clones. A remark on this clonotype: Which antigen it targets is not known. Base-call qualities are not available, and no considerably larger clone is one nucleotide away.

According to the study, the label for this sample's treatment or condition signals: in vitro stimulation with specific CMV peptide epitopes to enrich CMV-specific T cells. This TCR derives from a human donor in good health (CMV status not recorded). Some clones in this sample may be carry-over from other donors' samples. This specimen consisted of cultured CD8+ T cells from PBMCs, obtained from culture after CMV antigen stimulation. The chain is made from TRBV19 and TRBJ1-5, with TRBD1 perhaps the D gene, on 5 matching bases. CDR3 reads: CASSIGDGGNQPQHF. The DNA reads as follows: TGTGCCAGTAGTATAGGGGACGGTGGCAATCAGCCCCAGCATTTT.